The 24 T cell receptor beta chains below all came from one sample that was sequenced in a study of T cell changes during pregnancy in multiple sclerosis. Assay: immunoSEQ multiplex PCR; the TCRdb copy retains only in-frame clones and omits some. The sample has about 21,000 clones, about 91% seen once. Sequenced material: CD4+ T cells from peripheral blood mononuclear cells, taken in the third trimester of pregnancy. All receptors come from a female donor with multiple sclerosis, enrolled in a pregnancy study.

This clone was seen just once. This sequence joins TRBV6-1 and TRBJ1-1, with D possibly being TRBD1 (5 bases). The CDR3 length is 15 residues. Germline lookup yields CDR1 MNHNS and CDR2 SASEGT. V lost 0 bases and J 4 bases, leaving 12 bases between the germline ends. The CDR3: CASSEARGLGTEAFF. The CDR3 DNA sequence: TGTGCCAGCAGTGAAGCGCGGGGCCTCGGCACTGAAGCTTTCTTT.

In its sample, this clone was seen once. The rearrangement joins TRBV29-1 to TRBJ1-1; the D gene is possibly TRBD1 (5 bases). Looked up from germline, CDR1 is SQVTM and CDR2 is ANQGSEA. The CDR3 totals 11 residues. V was cut by 7 bases and J by 11 bases, with 17 bases left in between. This chain's CDR3 is CSAAIGGGAFF. In nucleotides, the CDR3 is TGCAGCGCAGCCATCGGGGGGGGTGCTTTCTTT.

In DNA form, the CDR3 reads TGTGCCAGCAGCTTGCACGCCCGGGAGCGTCAGCCCCAGCATTTT. Amino acid sequence: CASSLHARERQPQHF. The chain combines TRBV5-8 with TRBJ1-5, with D hard to call. The CDR3 is 15 amino acids. The V gene lost 1 base and the J gene lost 6 bases, with 14 bases spanning the gap. Germline CDR1 reads SGHTS; CDR2 reads YDEGEE.

V gene TRBV7-3 combines with J gene TRBJ1-1, with 7 bases lining up with TRBD1. J lost 5 bases, V lost 5 bases, and 11 bases had no gene match. Looked up from germline, CDR1 is SGHTA and CDR2 is FQGTGA. The CDR3 contains 15 residues. The CDR3 sequence: CASSPTGTVATEAFF. CDR3 in DNA: TGTGCCAGCAGCCCTACGGGGACAGTAGCTACTGAAGCTTTCTTT. Supplemented by reference TRBV7-3 and TRBJ1-1, the full variable domain reads GAGVSQTPSNKVTEKGKYVELRCDPISGHTALYWYRQSLGQGPEFLIYFQGTGAADDSGLPNDRFFAVRPEGSVSTLKIQRTERGDSAVYLCASSPTGTVATEAFFGQGTRLTVV.

The chain joins TRBV29-1 to TRBJ1-4; D unresolved. V dropped 1 base and J dropped 6 bases, with 9 bases sitting between them. Germline-derived CDR1 and CDR2 are SQVTM and ANQGSEA. The CDR3 loop spans 13 amino acids. The CDR3 here is CSVEGESYEKLFF. CDR3 nucleotides: TGCAGCGTTGAAGGAGAGAGCTATGAAAAACTGTTTTTT.

The chain couples TRBV6-5 to TRBJ2-3; D is unresolved. CDR1 MNHEY and CDR2 SVGAGI come from the germline V gene. Between the trimmed V and J ends, which lost 0 bases and 1 base, there was a span of 5 bases. The CDR3 is made up of 14 amino acids. The CDR3 DNA follows: TGTGCCAGCAGTTACTCGCCAGGCACAGATACGCAGTATTTT. This gives the protein CASSYSPGTDTQYF.

The chain combines TRBV2 with TRBJ2-1; 13 bases agree with TRBD2. V was clipped by 6 bases and J by 9 bases; unmatched bases: 8. The germline V gene has CDR1 SNHLY and CDR2 FYNNEI. The CDR3 has 15 residues. The CDR3 spells CASSVLAGGWSEQFF. In DNA form, the CDR3 reads TGTGCCAGCAGCGTACTAGCGGGGGGGTGGAGTGAGCAGTTCTTC.

This chain uses TRBV6-6 with TRBJ2-7; no firm D call. The CDR3 contains 14 residues. Trimming shortened V by 6 bases and J by 3 bases, and 15 bases separated the two germline ends. Germline lookup yields CDR1 MNHNY and CDR2 SVGAGI (reference sequence). The CDR3 region is CASRSRVSDYEQYF. The CDR3 DNA reads TGTGCCAGCAGGTCTAGAGTCTCGGACTACGAGCAGTACTTC.

The J gene is TRBJ2-1, the V gene TRBV5-1, with 9 bases identical to TRBD2. Germline CDR1 reads SGHRS; CDR2 reads YFSETQ. CDR3 length: 15 residues. V was pared by 0 bases and J by 10 bases, with 8 bases of the junction left unmatched. CDR3 in amino acids: CASSLAISGGREQFF. The CDR3 region has the DNA TGCGCCAGCAGCTTGGCCATTAGCGGGGGAAGGGAGCAGTTCTTC.

The V and J genes are TRBV7-6 and TRBJ2-7; the D gene is possibly TRBD1 (5 bases). Looked up from germline, CDR1 is SGHVS and CDR2 is FNYEAQ. CDR3 length: 14 amino acids. Trimming took off 5 bases at V and 2 bases at J, with 13 bases between the two ends. This CDR3 reads CASSPDSQPYEQYF. CDR3 DNA sequence: TGTGCCAGCAGCCCCGACAGTCAACCCTACGAGCAGTACTTC. Together with reference TRBV7-6 and TRBJ2-7, the CDR3 gives the full variable domain: GAGVSQSPRYKVTKRGQDVALRCDPISGHVSLYWYRQALGQGPEFLTYFNYEAQQDKSGLPNDRFSAERPEGSISTLTIQRTEQRDSAMYRCASSPDSQPYEQYFGPGTRLTVT.

The chain employs TRBV2 and TRBJ1-5; TRBD1 might be the D (6 bases). The germline CDR1 and CDR2 sequences are SNHLY and FYNNEI. V dropped 7 bases and J dropped 7 bases, with 17 bases sitting between them. The CDR3 length is 14 residues. The CDR3 loop reads CASNSQGRGQPQHF. CDR3 DNA: TGTGCCAGCAACTCGCAGGGGCGAGGGCAGCCCCAGCATTTT.

The rearrangement uses TRBV29-1 and TRBJ1-1; 7 bases align to TRBD1. This CDR3 has 13 residues. Germline assignment: CDR1 SQVTM and CDR2 ANQGSEA. The J segment lost 3 bases and the V segment lost 4 bases, leaving 5 bases of the junction unmatched. The CDR3 sequence is CSVAWQGDTEAFF. The CDR3 nucleotides are TGCAGCGTTGCGTGGCAGGGGGACACTGAAGCTTTCTTT.

The table lists this clone with a count of one. CDR3 residues: CASSRDRGQVEAFF. For the CDR3, the DNA is TGTGCCAGCTCACGGGACAGGGGGCAGGTTGAAGCTTTCTTT. The chain joins TRBV18 to TRBJ1-1; 12 bases agree with TRBD1. With 4 bases clipped from V and 7 bases from J, the junction kept 4 bases outside the gene matches. CDR3 length equals 14 residues. The germline V gene encodes CDR1 KGHSH and CDR2 LQKENI.

This chain joins TRBV4-3 and TRBJ1-6; D gene ambiguous. Germline V gene sequence: CDR1 LGHNA, CDR2 YSLEER. The CDR3 has 15 amino acids. The V end was cut by 2 bases, the J end by 7 bases, with 12 bases between. CDR3 sequence: CASSQLRTPNSPLHF. The CDR3 region has the DNA TGCGCCAGCAGCCAACTGAGGACTCCCAATTCACCCCTCCACTTT.

This chain joins TRBV6-6 and TRBJ1-2, with 7 nucleotides matching TRBD1. The length of the CDR3 is 13 residues. Trimming cost V 4 bases and J 4 bases; bases outside gene matches: 3. CDR1 and CDR2 from the germline V gene are MNHNY and SVGAGI (reference sequence). The CDR3 nucleotides read TGTGCCAGCAGTTCGGCAGGGGGCTATGGCTACACCTTC. Amino acid sequence: CASSSAGGYGYTF.

The V gene is TRBV20-1, the J gene TRBJ2-7; D possibly corresponds to TRBD2 (6 bases). CDR1 and CDR2 from the germline V gene are DFQATT and SNEGSKA (reference sequence). V lost 7 bases and J 4 bases, leaving 11 bases between the germline ends. This CDR3 has 11 amino acids. Here the CDR3 DNA reads TGCAGTGGGCTTGGAGGGTACGAGCAGTACTTC. Translated: CSGLGGYEQYF.

V and J are TRBV4-2 and TRBJ1-6, with TRBD1 matching 9 bases. V lost 4 bases, J lost 7 bases, and 5 bases stayed unmatched. CDR3 size: 15 residues. From germline, CDR1 is LGHNA and CDR2 YNFKEQ. The CDR3 coding sequence is TGTGCCAGCAGCCTTCCGGGACAGGGAAATTCACCCCTCCACTTT. This codes for CASSLPGQGNSPLHF.

The chain combines TRBV11-2 with TRBJ1-3; D gene ambiguous. The germline CDR1 and CDR2 sequences are SGHAT and FQNNGV. This CDR3 spans 15 amino acids. The ends were cut back, 2 bases at V and 2 bases at J, with 10 bases in the middle. The CDR3 DNA sequence: TGTGCCAGCAGCTTATACGGAGAAACTGGAAACACCATATATTTT. Translated: CASSLYGETGNTIYF.

This CDR3 is CASSDRGLAFF. CDR3 DNA: TGTGCCAGCTCAGACAGGGGTTTGGCTTTCTTT. The gene calls are TRBV18 and TRBJ1-1, with 8 bases that match TRBD1. V gave up 5 bases and J gave up 11 bases; unmatched junction bases: 4. Germline V CDR1 and CDR2: KGHSH, LQKENI. This CDR3 region has 11 residues.

The count of this clone is one. The chain recombines TRBV28 with TRBJ2-2; D may be TRBD1 (6 bases). Germline V gives CDR1 MDHEN, CDR2 SYDVKM. The CDR3 length is 13 residues. The V and J ends lost 7 bases and 5 bases respectively, with 11 bases between them. CDR3 region: CASKDSTTGELFF. For the CDR3, the DNA is TGTGCCAGCAAGGACAGCACTACCGGGGAGCTGTTTTTT. The entire variable domain, with the rest obtained from reference TRBV28 and TRBJ2-2, is as follows: DVKVTQSSRYLVKRTGEKVFLECVQDMDHENMFWYRQDPGLGLRLIYFSYDVKMKEKGDIPEGYSVSREKKERFSLILESASTNQTSMYLCASKDSTTGELFFGEGSRLTVL.

CDR3 sequence reads: CAWSRTGLIQPQHF. CDR3 DNA sequence: TGTGCCTGGAGTAGAACAGGGTTGATTCAGCCCCAGCATTTT. V usage is TRBV30 and J usage is TRBJ1-5; D is possibly TRBD1 (6 bases). Germline CDR1 reads GTSNPN; CDR2 reads SVGIG (reference sequence). Trimming removed 2 bases from V and 6 bases from J, with 14 bases in between. The CDR3 length is 14 residues.

This chain uses TRBV2 with TRBJ2-6; tentatively, D is TRBD1 (6 bases). The CDR3 is 15 residues long. Trimming removed 2 bases from V and 4 bases from J, with 9 bases in between. Germline values: CDR1 SNHLY, CDR2 FYNNEI. As DNA, the CDR3 is TGTGCCAGCAGTGAAATGGGGACAGGGGCCAACGTCCTGACTTTC. It codes for CASSEMGTGANVLTF.

The chain carries TRBV25-1 and TRBJ2-2; the D is unclear. In germline, CDR1 is MGHDK, CDR2 SYGVNS. V was clipped by 1 base and J by 2 bases, with 11 bases between them. This CDR3 contains 16 residues. CDR3 protein: CASSELGRVNTGELFF. The CDR3, as DNA: TGTGCCAGCAGTGAATTGGGCCGTGTTAACACCGGGGAGCTGTTTTTT.

V is TRBV7-9 and J is TRBJ1-4; possibly TRBD1 for D (6 bases). Germline V gives CDR1 SEHNR, CDR2 FQNEAQ (reference sequence). The CDR3 consists of 15 residues. Trimming left V 0 bases short and J 8 bases short, with 13 bases between. CDR3 protein: CASSLAGTRREKLFF. The CDR3 DNA reads as TGTGCCAGCAGCTTAGCTGGGACAAGGCGCGAAAAACTGTTTTTT.